This T cell receptor beta chain was found in a study of T cells in Graves' hyperthyroidism and ophthalmopathy. Study-level points and caveats: Stable hyperthyroidism and ophthalmopathy were separated using 13 V-J signatures. Also found in blood were most expanded thyroid clonotypes above 0.001.

This clonotype has more than one count but fewer than ten. Antigen: not known. Trimming took 6 bases from V and 7 from J; bases not matched to a gene: 13. The CDR3 totals 15 residues. Germline assignment: CDR1 DFQATT and CDR2 SNEGSKA (reference sequence). Not enrolled were patients with uncontrolled infection, other autoimmune disease, pregnancy or lactation. The source of the PBMCs was approximately 10 ml of fresh peripheral blood. What was amplified from RNA transcripts were TCR beta CDR3 regions. The TCR CDR3 first-round RT-PCR relied on the HTBI primer set. Each CDR3 protein gets one entry after TCRdb re-called the multiplex PCR reads with MiXCR. The sample has about 380,000 distinct CDR3 sequences, 15% to 20% seen once.

Sequencing was carried out using blood. This receptor was identified in a man between 18 and 35 years old with Graves' ophthalmopathy. This chain joins TRBV20-1 and TRBJ1-5, with 9 bases identical to TRBD1. The CDR3 is CSAGQGLGVGQPQHF. For the CDR3, the DNA is TGCAGTGCGGGACAGGGTCTGGGAGTTGGGCAGCCCCAGCATTTT.